A single sample is the source of the 14 T cell receptor beta chains below, sequenced in a study of T cell clonotyping in hematopoietic cell transplantation. The assay was immunoSEQ multiplex PCR, and TCRdb's table has in-frame clones only and misses some. This sample yields thousands of clones, of which over 35% are seen a single time; 19% belongs to the top ten. Sequenced here: peripheral blood mononuclear cells, sampled 30 days after allogeneic stem cell transplant. The receptors originated from a female patient aged 60 to 70 who had an allogeneic stem cell transplant, so the T cells may come from the graft donor. Some clones in this sample may be carry-over from other donors' samples.

The rearrangement uses TRBV4-3 and TRBJ2-7; D gene uncertain. The V gene lost 1 base and the J gene lost 3 bases, with 13 bases spanning the gap. Germline CDR1 reads LGHNA; CDR2 reads YSLEER. The CDR3 spans 15 residues. The CDR3 loop reads CASSQAYRPNYEQYF. The CDR3 nucleotides are TGCGCCAGCAGCCAAGCGTACCGGCCGAACTACGAGCAGTACTTC.

Only a few counts were recorded for this clone. A read error may account for a junction end that differs from germline. The chain recombines TRBV7-7 with TRBJ2-1, with D perhaps TRBD1 (5 bases). Germline V CDR1 and CDR2: SSHAT, FNYEAQ (reference sequence). The CDR3 is 11 residues long. The CDR3 sequence: CASSSGPIVIF. DNA for the CDR3: TGTGCCAGCAGCTCAGGGCCCATAGTCATCTTC. The full variable domain, in which reference TRBV7-7 and TRBJ2-1 provide the parts outside the CDR3, is GAGVSQSPRYKVTKRGQDVTLRCDPISSHATLYWYQQALGQGPEFLTYFNYEAQPDKSGLPSDRFSAERPEGSISTLTIQRTEQRDSAMYRCASSSGPIVIFGPGTRLTVL.

This clone has more than one count but fewer than ten. The genes are TRBV30 and TRBJ1-6; a weak D match, TRBD1 (5 bases). Trimming shortened V by 0 bases and J by 9 bases, and 18 bases separated the two germline ends. The CDR3 covers 16 residues. Germline CDR1 GTSNPN, CDR2 SVGIG (reference sequence). CDR3 sequence reads: CAWSVGEAGLISPLHF. CDR3 DNA: TGTGCCTGGAGTGTGGGAGAGGCAGGGCTCATTTCACCCCTCCACTTT. The whole variable domain, remainder taken from reference TRBV30 and TRBJ1-6, is SQTIHQWPATLVQPVGSPLSLECTVEGTSNPNLYWYRQAAGRGLQLLFYSVGIGQISSEVPQNLSASRPQDRQFILSSKKLLLSDSGFYLCAWSVGEAGLISPLHFGNGTRLTVT.

The chain carries TRBV28 and TRBJ1-5; TRBD1 agrees at 7 bases. V shed 5 bases and J 3 bases; nucleotides not matched to a gene: 7. This CDR3 contains 15 residues. Germline lookup yields CDR1 MDHEN and CDR2 SYDVKM. The CDR3 region is CASSGPGQSNQPQHF. The CDR3 DNA sequence: TGTGCCAGCAGTGGCCCGGGACAGTCCAATCAGCCCCAGCATTTT.

This clone showed up just a few times. This chain links TRBV30 with TRBJ1-2, with TRBD1 matching 8 bases. The J segment lost 2 bases and the V segment lost 1 base, leaving 0 bases of the junction unmatched. Germline loops: CDR1 GTSNPN, CDR2 SVGIG (reference sequence). The CDR3 spans 13 residues. In DNA form, the CDR3 reads TGTGCCTGGAGTGGACAGGGGAACTATGGCTACACCTTC. Amino acids: CAWSGQGNYGYTF.

This clone was observed a handful of times. The V gene is TRBV29-1, the J gene TRBJ1-4; a weak D match, TRBD1 (5 bases). The CDR3 covers 13 residues. V was pared by 7 bases and J by 3 bases, with 12 bases between. Per germline, CDR1 SQVTM and CDR2 ANQGSEA. CDR3 residues: CSGPDIPNEKLFF. DNA of the CDR3: TGCAGCGGACCGGACATCCCTAATGAAAAACTGTTTTTT.

The chain recombines TRBV5-8 with TRBJ1-2; 10 bases match TRBD1. The CDR3 contains 15 residues. Trimming took 1 base from V and 4 from J; bases not matched to a gene: 4. Germline CDR1 SGHTS, CDR2 YDEGEE. The CDR3 nucleotides are TGTGCCAGCAGCTTGCCGGGACAGGGGAGCTATGGCTACACCTTC. Its protein is CASSLPGQGSYGYTF. Using reference TRBV5-8 and TRBJ1-2 for the parts outside the CDR3, the full variable domain is EAGVTQSPTHLIKTRGQQATLRCSPISGHTSVYWYQQALGLGLQFLLWYDEGEERNRGNFPPRFSGRQFPNYSSELNVNALELEDSALYLCASSLPGQGSYGYTFGSGTRLTVV.

The chain recombines TRBV28 with TRBJ2-5; D uncertain. CDR1 and CDR2 from the germline V gene are MDHEN and SYDVKM. Trimming pared 6 bases from V and 3 bases from J, leaving 14 bases between. This CDR3 region has 14 residues. In nucleotides, the CDR3 is TGTGCCAGCAGCCCCCTCGGTATAGAAGAGACCCAGTACTTC. Its translation: CASSPLGIEETQYF.

This clone was detected only a few times. The chain recombines TRBV7-2 with TRBJ2-1; 8 positions agree with TRBD1. Germline V gene data show CDR1 as SGHTA and CDR2 as FQGNSA. The CDR3 totals 12 residues. Trimming at V came to 5 bases and at J to 10 bases, leaving 4 bases not matched to a gene. CDR3 residues: CASSLRDREQFF. In DNA, the CDR3 is TGTGCCAGCAGCCTCCGGGACAGGGAGCAGTTCTTC.

The chain uses TRBV30 and TRBJ2-5, with TRBD2 matching 8 bases. V shed 8 bases and J 4 bases; nucleotides not matched to a gene: 6. There are 12 residues in the CDR3. The germline gives CDR1 GTSNPN, CDR2 SVGIG (reference sequence). Written as DNA, the CDR3 is TGTGCCATCCTCCGGGGGGGAGAGACCCAGTACTTC. Translating it yields CAILRGGETQYF.

There are a few counts of this clone. CDR3 nucleotides: TGTGCCAGTAGTACTAAGAGGGGTCGAGGTGGGGAGACCCAGTACTTC. The encoded protein is CASSTKRGRGGETQYF. The genes are TRBV19 and TRBJ2-5; D is perhaps TRBD1 or TRBD2 (5 bases each). Germline-derived CDR1 and CDR2 are LNHDA and SQIVND (reference sequence). Trimming took 4 bases from V and 5 from J, leaving 20 bases between them. The CDR3 has 16 amino acids.

This rearrangement joins TRBV4-1 to TRBJ2-5; 16 bases are shared with TRBD2. The CDR3 is 18 amino acids. V trimming: 3 bases; J trimming: 5 bases; junction bases outside the gene matches: 9. Germline loops: CDR1 MGHRA, CDR2 YSYEKL. CDR3 loop: CASSQGTSGGAGRETQYF. In DNA, the CDR3 is TGCGCCAGCAGCCAGGGGACTAGCGGGGGGGCGGGCCGGGAGACCCAGTACTTC.

This clone was seen a handful of times. The chain uses TRBV6-5 and TRBJ1-2; TRBD1 might be the D (5 bases). Trimming removed 0 bases from V and 4 bases from J, with 12 bases in between. The CDR3 runs 15 residues. Germline V CDR1 and CDR2: MNHEY, SVGAGI. The CDR3 DNA reads as TGTGCCAGCAGTTACTCGGCAGGGAATGGCTATGGCTACACCTTC. This encodes CASSYSAGNGYGYTF.

The V gene is TRBV6-6, the J gene TRBJ1-5; D remains ambiguous. There are 14 residues in the CDR3. The V end lost 6 bases, the J end lost 0 bases, and 9 bases lay between the germline ends. Germline assignment: CDR1 MNHNY and CDR2 SVGAGI (reference sequence). CDR3 sequence: CASRYSYSNQPQHF. CDR3 DNA: TGTGCCAGCAGGTACAGTTATAGCAATCAGCCCCAGCATTTT.